The T cell receptor beta chain under discussion was sequenced for a study of spatial heterogeneity in lung cancer (dated by TCRdb to the late 2010s). For context, the study as a whole: Beta-chain transcripts were consistently detected in greater numbers than alpha-chain transcripts, which likely reflected higher beta-chain transcript abundance. In the raw uncorrected reads, each unique combination of TCR and UMI appeared more than ten times on average. TCR alpha and beta repertoires were quantitatively compared across multiple tumor regions, matched nontumor lung and blood in non-small cell lung cancer. Nonsynonymous mutation counts, determined by whole-exome sequencing of tumor tissue, were related to features of the TCR repertoire. At surgery, both alpha and beta chains were TCR-sequenced in more than 200 tumor regions, fewer than 80 matched nontumor lung samples and a few dozen PBMC samples. The full study reports these points: Ubiquitous expanded tumor TCRs were found in blood more often at tumor resection than at routine follow-up. Additional single-cell paired TCR alpha and beta sequencing was considered necessary to confirm, at a functional level, the hypothesis that regional TCRs recognize regional mutations.

The CDR3 starts with the cysteine, ends with the phenylalanine, and has 13 residues. The retained sequence is limited to the CDR3, 39 bases, with the frame set at the first base. The germline V gene specifies SQVTM as CDR1 and ANQGSEA as CDR2. V is clipped by 7 bases and J by 2 bases, and the sequence between their germline boundaries is 14 bases long. Concerning this clonotype itself: The clone's antigen remains unknown. Base qualities are not at hand, and no much larger clone is one base apart.

According to the study, the label for this sample's time point signals: sample taken at primary tumor resection. For TCR sequencing, whole RNA was extracted from tumor and nontumor lung tissue, or from cryopreserved PBMC samples, and no cell sorting was done. Samples were obtained from about 75 patients with early-stage, untreated non-small cell lung cancer from the lung TRACERx cohort. Only patients for whom sufficient RNA was available from at least two tumor regions were selected for TCR sequencing. The library was produced with 5' RACE. Instrument on record: NextSeq 500. In the TCR library protocol, a unique molecular identifier was attached to each TCR cDNA molecule so that PCR and sequencing errors could be corrected. Per the original workflow: Decombinator tools were used for TCR identification, UMI-based error correction and CDR3 extraction. Expanded TCRs were defined as those above a frequency of 2 per 1,000, corresponding to the top 1% of the tumor frequency distribution. Renyi diversity was calculated using the R vegan package after each repertoire was subsampled 100 times to 5,000 TCRs. To build CDR3 similarity networks, amino acid triplet string-kernel similarity was used, and CDR3s were connected when their pairwise similarity was above 0.82. The raw public reads went through TCRdb reprocessing: fastp at Q25, MiXCR clone calling, in-frame beta chains kept. Each CDR3 protein gets just one entry, which takes the most common genes and DNA from the rows behind it. The authors' filters were not applied to this entry. The sample table records about 92,000 distinct CDR3 sequences; approximately 12% of these occur just once. Over 40% of the sample rests with the top ten.

The receptor comes from a male donor with early-stage non-small cell lung cancer. The chain was built from TRBV29-1 and TRBJ2-5; TRBD2 might be the D gene, on 5 matching bases. The sample here was PBMCs, taken at surgery. In nucleotides, the sequence is TGCAGCGCTGAGGGTCCAGGACAAGAGACCCAGTACTTC. It specifies CSAEGPGQETQYF.